Listed below are T cell receptor beta chains from one sample, sequenced in a study of OX40 agonist ivuxolimab in advanced cancers. Sequencing used immunoSEQ multiplex PCR; TCRdb keeps in-frame clones, though not all of them. The sample holds around 56,000 clones, around 81% seen once. The sample consisted of CD4+ or CD8+ T cells sorted from blood, taken in a trial of the OX40 agonist ivuxolimab. Receptors originate from an adult with an advanced solid tumor such as melanoma, head and neck, liver or kidney cancer. The CDR3 runs from the conserved cysteine through the conserved F or W. D genes are given only for firm matches. Some rows mark clone size as missing; the rest say once, few, many or name a class of expanded clone.

d_call: TRBD1; j_call: TRBJ2-5; v_call: TRBV19; clone_size: -; cdr3_nt: TGTGCCAGTAGTTCTTCCGGGACAGGGGGCTTTGAGACCCAGTACTTC; cdr3_aa: CASSSSGTGGFETQYF
d_call: -; j_call: TRBJ2-7; v_call: TRBV11-3; clone_size: -; cdr3_nt: TGTGCCAGCAGCTTCGCTTACGAGCAGTACTTC; cdr3_aa: CASSFAYEQYF
d_call: TRBD1; j_call: TRBJ1-2; v_call: TRBV5-1; clone_size: -; cdr3_nt: TGCGCCAGCGGGCCTCCAGGGGGCTATGGCTACACCTTC; cdr3_aa: CASGPPGGYGYTF
d_call: -; j_call: TRBJ2-3; v_call: TRBV29-1; clone_size: -; cdr3_nt: TGCAGCGTTGAAGCTACAGCCGAGAGCACAGATACGCAGTATTTT; cdr3_aa: CSVEATAESTDTQYF
d_call: TRBD1; j_call: TRBJ1-4; v_call: TRBV6-4; clone_size: -; cdr3_nt: TGTGCCAGCAGTGAGGTTACAGGGGTCTCCCATGAACATAATGAAAAACTGTTTTTT; cdr3_aa: CASSEVTGVSHEHNEKLFF
d_call: TRBD2; j_call: TRBJ2-3; v_call: TRBV7-9; clone_size: -; cdr3_nt: TGTGCCAGCAGGATATTACTAGCGGGTTGGGATACGCAGTATTTT; cdr3_aa: CASRILLAGWDTQYF
d_call: TRBD2; j_call: TRBJ2-1; v_call: TRBV9; clone_size: -; cdr3_nt: TGTGCCAGCAGCGTCGGCTCAGGGACTAGCGGGACGCTCGATGAGCAGTTCTTC; cdr3_aa: CASSVGSGTSGTLDEQFF
d_call: TRBD2; j_call: TRBJ2-7; v_call: TRBV19; clone_size: -; cdr3_nt: TGTGCCAGTAGTCCGGGAGGACGGCAGTACTTC; cdr3_aa: CASSPGGRQYF
d_call: -; j_call: TRBJ2-2; v_call: TRBV12-2; clone_size: -; cdr3_nt: TGTGCAAGTCGCTTAGGGGACCCGGGACAGGGTCAGTCCGGGGAGCTGTTTTTT; cdr3_aa: CASRLGDPGQGQSGELFF
d_call: -; j_call: TRBJ1-2; v_call: TRBV7-3; clone_size: few; cdr3_nt: TGTGCCAGCGCCTTGGGTCCGGAGAGCTATGGCTACACCTTC; cdr3_aa: CASALGPESYGYTF
d_call: -; j_call: TRBJ1-6; v_call: TRBV9; clone_size: few; cdr3_nt: TGTGCCAGCAGCGTGGACGCCTATAATTCACCCCTCCACTTT; cdr3_aa: CASSVDAYNSPLHF
d_call: -; j_call: TRBJ2-6; v_call: TRBV18; clone_size: -; cdr3_nt: TGTGCCAGCTCACCACAACCTCAAACAGCTGGGGCCAACGTCCTGACTTTC; cdr3_aa: CASSPQPQTAGANVLTF
d_call: TRBD2; j_call: TRBJ2-7; v_call: TRBV18; clone_size: -; cdr3_nt: TGTGCCAGCTCACCAAAGGGACTAGCGGAGGCCTACGAGCAGTACTTC; cdr3_aa: CASSPKGLAEAYEQYF
d_call: -; j_call: TRBJ2-3; v_call: TRBV6-5; clone_size: -; cdr3_nt: TGTGCCAGCAGTCCCATCGACCGCACAGATACGCAGTATTTT; cdr3_aa: CASSPIDRTDTQYF
d_call: TRBD1; j_call: TRBJ2-2; v_call: TRBV5-5; clone_size: -; cdr3_nt: TGTGCCAGCAGCTTGGAAGGGGGCAGTAACACCGGGGAGCTGTTTTTT; cdr3_aa: CASSLEGGSNTGELFF
d_call: -; j_call: TRBJ1-4; v_call: TRBV29-1; clone_size: -; cdr3_nt: TGCAGCGTTGACAGGGCCGGGGGAAAACTGTTTTTT; cdr3_aa: CSVDRAGGKLFF
d_call: TRBD2; j_call: TRBJ2-5; v_call: TRBV7-2; clone_size: -; cdr3_nt: TGTGCCAGCAGCTTGACTAGCGGGAAAGAGACCCAGTACTTC; cdr3_aa: CASSLTSGKETQYF
d_call: -; j_call: TRBJ2-7; v_call: TRBV19; clone_size: -; cdr3_nt: TGTGCCAGTAGTATGCCCGGGCAAGAGCAGTACTTC; cdr3_aa: CASSMPGQEQYF
d_call: -; j_call: TRBJ1-2; v_call: TRBV15; clone_size: -; cdr3_nt: TGTGCCACCAGCAGAGGTTCAGGGAACTATGGCTACACCTTC; cdr3_aa: CATSRGSGNYGYTF
d_call: TRBD2; j_call: TRBJ2-3; v_call: TRBV7-6; clone_size: -; cdr3_nt: TGTGCCAGCAGCTTAGAGCGAGCGGAGGCTAGCGGGGGGCGAAGCACAGATACGCAGTATTTT; cdr3_aa: CASSLERAEASGGRSTDTQYF
d_call: -; j_call: TRBJ1-5; v_call: TRBV30; clone_size: -; cdr3_nt: TGTGCCTGGACCCGGGGGAGCAATCAGCCCCAGCATTTT; cdr3_aa: CAWTRGSNQPQHF
d_call: -; j_call: TRBJ2-4; v_call: TRBV6-1; clone_size: once; cdr3_nt: TGTGCCAGCAGGAACCTGGGAGCCAAAAACATTCAGTACTTC; cdr3_aa: CASRNLGAKNIQYF
d_call: -; j_call: TRBJ2-7; v_call: TRBV14; clone_size: -; cdr3_nt: TGTGCCAGCAGCCAAGATGGAATGACGGGGCGGAACGAGCAGTACTTC; cdr3_aa: CASSQDGMTGRNEQYF
d_call: -; j_call: TRBJ2-7; v_call: TRBV18; clone_size: -; cdr3_nt: TGTGCCAGCTCACCAGGTCGGGGATACGAGCAGTACTTC; cdr3_aa: CASSPGRGYEQYF
d_call: TRBD1; j_call: TRBJ1-1; v_call: TRBV9; clone_size: -; cdr3_nt: TGTGCCAGCAGCGACATACAGGGGCCGGTGAACACTGAAGCTTTCTTT; cdr3_aa: CASSDIQGPVNTEAFF
d_call: -; j_call: TRBJ2-3; v_call: TRBV6-6; clone_size: few; cdr3_nt: TGTGCCACCTGGGATGTCACTGATACGCAGTATTTT; cdr3_aa: CATWDVTDTQYF
d_call: -; j_call: TRBJ1-1; v_call: TRBV18; clone_size: once; cdr3_nt: TGTGCCAGCTCATTACTCGATCAGGGCACTGAAGCTTTCTTT; cdr3_aa: CASSLLDQGTEAFF
d_call: TRBD1; j_call: TRBJ1-5; v_call: TRBV29-1; clone_size: -; cdr3_nt: TGCAGCGTTTCAGGGGGCGCGGGTCAGCCCCAGCATTTT; cdr3_aa: CSVSGGAGQPQHF
d_call: -; j_call: TRBJ1-5; v_call: TRBV4-2; clone_size: medium-sized; cdr3_nt: TGTGCCAGCAGCCAAGATGTTCGGGGAAGAAGCAATCAGCCCCAGCATTTT; cdr3_aa: CASSQDVRGRSNQPQHF
d_call: -; j_call: TRBJ2-1; v_call: TRBV27; clone_size: -; cdr3_nt: TGTGCCAGCAGCTCTATCCGGAATGAGCAGTTCTTC; cdr3_aa: CASSSIRNEQFF
d_call: -; j_call: TRBJ1-5; v_call: TRBV19; clone_size: -; cdr3_nt: TGTGCCAGTAGCATCATACGGGGGGCTCGTAATCAGCCCCAGCATTTT; cdr3_aa: CASSIIRGARNQPQHF
d_call: -; j_call: TRBJ2-7; v_call: TRBV5-5; clone_size: once; cdr3_nt: TGTGCCAGCAGCAAAACTAGGGACTCCTACGAGCAGTACTTC; cdr3_aa: CASSKTRDSYEQYF
d_call: -; j_call: TRBJ2-7; v_call: TRBV5-8; clone_size: once; cdr3_nt: TGTGCCAGCAGCTTGTCGGATTTCGGGGGTGCCTACGAGCAGTACTTC; cdr3_aa: CASSLSDFGGAYEQYF
d_call: TRBD2; j_call: TRBJ2-1; v_call: TRBV6-5; clone_size: -; cdr3_nt: TGTGCCAGCAGTCTTCTGCGCGGGAGTTCGAATGAGCAGTTCTTC; cdr3_aa: CASSLLRGSSNEQFF
d_call: -; j_call: TRBJ1-1; v_call: TRBV5-3; clone_size: -; cdr3_nt: TGTGCCAGAAGCTTGGTTAGCATGAACACTGAAGCTTTCTTT; cdr3_aa: CARSLVSMNTEAFF
d_call: -; j_call: TRBJ1-4; v_call: TRBV27; clone_size: -; cdr3_nt: TGTGCCAGCAGTCCGGGGGACACGCTTGAAAAACTGTTTTTT; cdr3_aa: CASSPGDTLEKLFF
d_call: TRBD1; j_call: TRBJ2-3; v_call: TRBV2; clone_size: -; cdr3_nt: TGTGCCAGCAGTGAAGTTGTGGGGACAGATGATACGCAGTATTTT; cdr3_aa: CASSEVVGTDDTQYF
d_call: TRBD2; j_call: TRBJ2-7; v_call: TRBV27; clone_size: -; cdr3_nt: TGTGCCAGCAGATCCCTCACTAGCGGAGATTACGAGCAGTACTTC; cdr3_aa: CASRSLTSGDYEQYF
d_call: -; j_call: TRBJ1-4; v_call: TRBV25-1; clone_size: -; cdr3_nt: TGTGCCAGCAGTGACCCAGAGCGGGGAAATGAAAAACTGTTTTTT; cdr3_aa: CASSDPERGNEKLFF
d_call: -; j_call: TRBJ2-2; v_call: TRBV7-6; clone_size: -; cdr3_nt: TGTGCCAGCAGCTTAGTACAGACGAACACCGGGGAGCTGTTTTTT; cdr3_aa: CASSLVQTNTGELFF
d_call: -; j_call: TRBJ1-5; v_call: TRBV18; clone_size: -; cdr3_nt: TGTGCCAGCTCACCCAGGGCAGGTGAGCATCAGCCCCAGCATTTT; cdr3_aa: CASSPRAGEHQPQHF
d_call: TRBD2; j_call: TRBJ2-6; v_call: TRBV19; clone_size: once; cdr3_nt: TGTGCCAGTAAGCCCCGGGAGGCTGGGGCCAACGTCCTGACTTTC; cdr3_aa: CASKPREAGANVLTF
d_call: -; j_call: TRBJ2-2; v_call: TRBV6-5; clone_size: few; cdr3_nt: TGTGCCAGCAGTTACCTGGGCGGAGGGGAGCTGTTTTTT; cdr3_aa: CASSYLGGGELFF
d_call: -; j_call: TRBJ2-3; v_call: TRBV5-8; clone_size: -; cdr3_nt: TGTGCCAACAGCTTGACGGACACAGATACGCAGTATTTT; cdr3_aa: CANSLTDTDTQYF
d_call: TRBD2; j_call: TRBJ2-1; v_call: TRBV11-2; clone_size: -; cdr3_nt: TGTGCCAGCAGCTTAATTCTAGGAGCGGGGGCCTACAATGAGCAGTTCTTC; cdr3_aa: CASSLILGAGAYNEQFF
d_call: -; j_call: TRBJ2-1; v_call: TRBV28; clone_size: -; cdr3_nt: TGTGCCAGCACCGCCCTCGGGGATGAGCAGTTCTTC; cdr3_aa: CASTALGDEQFF
d_call: -; j_call: TRBJ1-5; v_call: TRBV6-5; clone_size: -; cdr3_nt: TGTGCCAGCAGTTTTGCCGGCAGGGGAAACAATCAGCCCCAGCATTTT; cdr3_aa: CASSFAGRGNNQPQHF
d_call: -; j_call: TRBJ2-5; v_call: TRBV10-2; clone_size: -; cdr3_nt: TGCGCCAGCAGTGAGTCTGCGAGGGGAGAGACCCAGTACTTC; cdr3_aa: CASSESARGETQYF
d_call: -; j_call: TRBJ2-1; v_call: TRBV28; clone_size: -; cdr3_nt: TGTGCCAGCACCCTGGGAAGTGGATCCTACAATGAGCAGTTCTTC; cdr3_aa: CASTLGSGSYNEQFF
d_call: -; j_call: TRBJ1-5; v_call: TRBV10-2; clone_size: few; cdr3_nt: TGCGCCAGCAGTGAGAGGGGGGCGGGCAATCAGCCCCAGCATTTT; cdr3_aa: CASSERGAGNQPQHF
d_call: -; j_call: TRBJ2-7; v_call: TRBV13; clone_size: -; cdr3_nt: TGTGCCAGCAGCTCCCCCGGGACCGGAAGGGAGCAGTACTTC; cdr3_aa: CASSSPGTGREQYF
d_call: -; j_call: TRBJ2-5; v_call: TRBV6-5; clone_size: -; cdr3_nt: TGTGCCAGCAGTGGGGCGCAAGAGACCCAGTACTTC; cdr3_aa: CASSGAQETQYF
d_call: TRBD1; j_call: TRBJ2-5; v_call: TRBV5-1; clone_size: -; cdr3_nt: TGCGCCAGCAGCAACGGACAGGAGGCCCAGGGGACCCAGTACTTC; cdr3_aa: CASSNGQEAQGTQYF
d_call: -; j_call: TRBJ1-2; v_call: TRBV6-6; clone_size: -; cdr3_nt: TGTGCCAGCAGTCTACGGGGGGGCGGAAGCTATGGCTACACCTTC; cdr3_aa: CASSLRGGGSYGYTF